What follows is one TCR beta chain and its context. Its antigen is undetermined. This sample was included in a study of OX40 agonist ivuxolimab in advanced cancers. Turning to the study itself: Of the participants, over 30% had some prior anti-PD-1, anti-PD-L1 or anti-CTLA-4 therapy, which was allowed. Study-level points and caveats: In a subset of nonresponders, normalized T-cell clonal expansion was also low. CD8+ T cells averaged more expanded clones than CD4+. Circulating CD4+ and CD8+ T cells showed clonal expansion by week 6 at 0.1 to 3.0 mg/kg.

Assay: immunoSEQ multiplex PCR; the TCRdb copy retains only in-frame clones and omits some. The table includes about 38,000 clones, approximately 78% detected once. The V gene end was trimmed by 2 bases and the J gene end by 0 bases; junction bases not matched to a gene: 4. The germline V gene encodes CDR1 MNHEY and CDR2 SVGAGI. The CDR3 covers 16 residues. This receptor was identified in an adult with an advanced solid tumor such as melanoma, head and neck, liver or kidney cancer. The sample in question was CD4+ or CD8+ T cells sorted from blood, obtained in a trial of the OX40 agonist ivuxolimab. V gene TRBV6-5 combines with J gene TRBJ2-1; 7 nucleotides agree with TRBD1. CDR3 amino acids: CASSYADRSSYNEQFF. The CDR3 nucleotides read TGTGCCAGCAGTTACGCGGACAGGAGCTCCTACAATGAGCAGTTCTTC.